A selection of T cell receptor beta chains follows, all from one sample in a study of blood T cell repertoires in COVID-19. Using immunoSEQ multiplex PCR, the repertoire was profiled, and TCRdb retains in-frame clones only, with some absent. The table shows approximately 390,000 clones, with about 89% occurring only once. The sequencing input was peripheral blood. These receptors were taken from a woman aged 55-69 years with COVID-19, enrolled during active disease. Each CDR3 is given with its conserved first and last residue. A D gene is named only where the DNA matches it firmly. Some rows have no size entry. The others give once, few or many, or a class for an expanded clone.

abundance | j_gene | v_gene | d_gene | CDR3aa | CDR3nt
- | TRBJ1-5 | TRBV5-4 | - | CASSRLGTYPHSNQPQHF | TGTGCCAGCAGTCGCCTCGGGACATACCCTCATAGCAATCAGCCCCAGCATTTT
- | TRBJ1-6 | TRBV19 | TRBD1 | CASTPTGVHNSPLHF | TGTGCCAGTACCCCAACAGGGGTTCATAATTCACCCCTCCACTTT
- | TRBJ1-6 | TRBV6-5 | TRBD1 | CASSPGQGRWPLHF | TGTGCCAGCAGTCCGGGACAGGGACGGTGGCCCCTCCACTTT
few | TRBJ1-5 | TRBV12-5 | - | CASSIGVNQPQHF | TGTGCTAGCTCAATAGGGGTTAATCAGCCCCAGCATTTT
- | TRBJ1-5 | TRBV6-6 | TRBD1 | CASSSGQFYSNQPQHF | TGTGCCAGCAGTTCGGGACAGTTTTATAGCAATCAGCCCCAGCATTTT
once | TRBJ1-2 | TRBV5-5 | - | CASSLVQAYGYTF | TGTGCCAGCAGCTTGGTGCAGGCCTATGGCTACACCTTC
- | TRBJ1-5 | TRBV11-2 | - | CASSLDGRGNQPQHF | TGTGCCAGCAGCTTAGATGGCAGGGGCAATCAGCCCCAGCATTTT
- | TRBJ1-2 | TRBV28 | - | CASSITGFGYTF | TGTGCCAGCAGTATCACAGGGTTCGGCTACACCTTC
- | TRBJ1-3 | TRBV7-9 | TRBD1 | CASSPRDRGTGNTIYF | TGTGCCAGCAGTCCTCGGGACAGGGGTACGGGAAACACCATATATTTT
- | TRBJ1-2 | TRBV3-1/TRBV3-2 | TRBD1 | CASSSFDRAVPDGYTF | TGTGCCAGCAGCTCGTTCGACAGGGCTGTACCGGATGGCTACACCTTC
- | TRBJ2-7 | TRBV5-1 | - | CASSLNLGRGYEQYF | TGCGCCAGCAGCCTTAACTTAGGACGGGGCTACGAGCAGTACTTC
- | TRBJ1-4 | TRBV4-1 | - | CASSHPGGGVMGLSNEKLFF | TGCGCCAGCAGCCACCCTGGGGGAGGGGTGATGGGATTGTCTAATGAAAAACTGTTTTTT
- | TRBJ2-7 | TRBV5-1 | TRBD1 | CASSNVQGQSGEQYF | TGCGCCAGCAGCAACGTACAGGGGCAATCTGGCGAGCAGTACTTC
few | TRBJ1-1 | TRBV7-9 | - | CASTFWGEVVNTEAFF | TGTGCCAGCACCTTTTGGGGAGAAGTAGTGAACACTGAAGCTTTCTTT
- | TRBJ2-7 | TRBV7-9 | - | CASSSEQYF | TGTGCCAGCAGCTCAGAGCAGTACTTC
- | TRBJ1-1 | TRBV3-1/TRBV3-2 | - | CASSPYGGQNTEAFF | TGTGCCAGCAGCCCTTACGGGGGGCAAAACACTGAAGCTTTCTTT
few | TRBJ1-5 | TRBV30 | TRBD1 | CAWSRDRGGYSNQPQHF | TGTGCCTGGAGTCGGGACAGGGGTGGATATAGCAATCAGCCCCAGCATTTT
- | TRBJ1-3 | TRBV4-2 | TRBD1 | CASSPSGGLGGNTIYF | TGTGCCAGCAGCCCATCAGGGGGCTTAGGGGGAAACACCATATATTTT
- | TRBJ2-2 | TRBV5-1 | - | CASSPGGAMAGELFF | TGCGCCAGCAGCCCTGGGGGGGCCATGGCCGGGGAGCTGTTTTTT
- | TRBJ1-5 | TRBV19 | TRBD1 | CASSSGQAYQPQHF | TGTGCCAGTAGTTCCGGACAGGCGTATCAGCCCCAGCATTTT
- | TRBJ1-2 | TRBV9 | - | CASSVGQGDYFYGYTF | TGTGCCAGCAGCGTAGGACAAGGGGACTACTTCTATGGCTACACCTTC
- | TRBJ1-2 | TRBV4-1 | - | CASSQEEAGGYGYTF | TGCGCCAGCAGCCAAGAAGAGGCGGGTGGGTATGGCTACACCTTC
- | TRBJ1-4 | TRBV3-1/TRBV3-2 | TRBD1 | CASSRKTGLGEKLFF | TGTGCCAGCAGCCGTAAGACAGGGCTGGGTGAAAAACTGTTTTTT
- | TRBJ1-5 | TRBV10-3 | - | CAISESKNPGPQHF | TGTGCCATCAGTGAGTCAAAAAACCCGGGGCCCCAGCATTTT
- | TRBJ1-5 | TRBV5-3 | TRBD1 | CARSLKDRGLDCQPQHF | TGTGCCAGAAGCTTGAAGGACAGGGGGTTGGATTGTCAGCCCCAGCATTTT
once | TRBJ2-2 | TRBV7-7 | TRBD1 | CASSPAGQANTGELFF | TGTGCCAGCAGCCCGGCGGGACAGGCGAACACCGGGGAGCTGTTTTTT
- | TRBJ2-1 | TRBV11-2 | - | CASGAVSSSYNEQFF | TGTGCCAGCGGGGCTGTCTCTTCCTCCTACAATGAGCAGTTCTTC
- | TRBJ1-5 | TRBV19 | - | CASSIKNRLNQPQHF | TGTGCCAGTAGTATAAAGAACAGACTAAATCAGCCCCAGCATTTT
- | TRBJ2-3 | TRBV10-3 | TRBD2 | CAISPGTSGGITDTQYF | TGTGCCATCAGCCCCGGGACTAGCGGGGGGATAACAGATACGCAGTATTTT
- | TRBJ2-3 | TRBV10-3 | TRBD1 | CAIRGQGPDTQYF | TGTGCCATCAGAGGACAGGGCCCAGATACGCAGTATTTT
- | TRBJ2-7 | TRBV7-6 | - | CASSSSPGQSYEQYF | TGTGCCAGCAGCTCCAGTCCCGGACAGAGCTACGAGCAGTACTTC
once | TRBJ1-2 | TRBV6-5 | TRBD1 | CASSYGTGGFEPGYTF | TGTGCCAGCAGTTACGGGACAGGGGGTTTTGAGCCTGGCTACACCTTC
- | TRBJ1-1 | TRBV5-1 | - | CASSLDRTNTEAFF | TGCGCCAGCAGCTTGGATCGGACAAATACTGAAGCTTTCTTT
- | TRBJ1-4 | TRBV14 | - | CASSLLSGAVGEKLFF | TGTGCCAGCAGCTTGCTCTCAGGGGCCGTGGGTGAAAAACTGTTTTTT
once | TRBJ1-2 | TRBV5-4 | - | CASSLERGARGYTF | TGTGCCAGCAGCCTCGAACGGGGGGCACGGGGCTACACCTTC
- | TRBJ1-2 | TRBV5-1 | - | CASRHRDGYTF | TGCGCCAGCAGACACAGGGATGGCTACACCTTC
- | TRBJ2-1 | TRBV6-5 | TRBD2 | CASSYGRGGNEQFF | TGTGCCAGCAGTTACGGGCGGGGGGGCAATGAGCAGTTCTTC
- | TRBJ1-5 | TRBV2 | - | CASSGGGFNQPQHF | TGTGCCAGCAGTGGAGGTGGATTCAATCAGCCCCAGCATTTT
- | TRBJ2-7 | TRBV29-1 | - | CSVAGTYSYEQYF | TGCAGCGTTGCCGGGACATACTCCTACGAGCAGTACTTC
- | TRBJ2-1 | TRBV7-3 | TRBD2 | CASSQAAGGYNEQFF | TGTGCCAGCAGCCAGGCAGCGGGGGGATACAATGAGCAGTTCTTC
- | TRBJ2-2 | TRBV6-5 | TRBD2 | CASERGANTGELFF | TGTGCCAGCGAGCGGGGGGCGAACACCGGGGAGCTGTTTTTT
- | TRBJ2-7 | TRBV15 | - | CATSRDKSSYEQYF | TGTGCCACCAGCAGAGACAAGAGCTCCTACGAGCAGTACTTC
- | TRBJ1-1 | TRBV21-1 | - | CASNRGRMDRDVNTEAFF | TGTGCCAGCAACAGAGGACGAATGGACAGGGACGTGAACACTGAAGCTTTCTTT
- | TRBJ1-1 | TRBV12-3/TRBV12-4 | - | CASSLFGTAEAFF | TGTGCCAGCAGTTTATTCGGTACCGCAGAAGCTTTCTTT
- | TRBJ1-2 | TRBV6-1 | - | CASSEVGGYYGYTF | TGTGCCAGCAGTGAAGTAGGAGGGTACTATGGCTACACCTTC
few | TRBJ1-5 | TRBV24-1 | TRBD1 | CATSEGQLFNQPQHF | TGTGCCACCAGTGAGGGACAGCTTTTCAATCAGCCCCAGCATTTT
once | TRBJ1-1 | TRBV2 | - | CASSADRNTEAFF | TGTGCCAGCAGTGCTGACAGGAACACTGAAGCTTTCTTT
- | TRBJ2-1 | TRBV11-2 | TRBD1 | CASSLEDRVAGNEQFF | TGTGCCAGCAGCTTAGAGGACAGGGTCGCTGGCAATGAGCAGTTCTTC
- | TRBJ1-4 | TRBV5-1 | - | CASSLGTPNEKLFF | TGCGCCAGCAGCTTGGGGACACCTAATGAAAAACTGTTTTTT
- | TRBJ1-4 | TRBV5-1 | - | CASSRNLNEKLFF | TGCGCCAGCAGCCGTAATTTGAATGAAAAACTGTTTTTT
once | TRBJ1-1 | TRBV7-3 | TRBD1 | CASSLTTQGTTEAFF | TGTGCCAGCAGCTTAACGACACAGGGGACCACTGAAGCTTTCTTT
- | TRBJ1-5 | TRBV12-3/TRBV12-4 | TRBD1 | CASSRQGDQPQHF | TGTGCCAGCAGCAGACAGGGTGATCAGCCCCAGCATTTT
once | TRBJ2-1 | TRBV6-5 | TRBD2 | CASTYRRLAENEQFF | TGTGCCAGCACCTATCGACGGCTAGCGGAGAATGAGCAGTTCTTC